The present T cell receptor (beta chain) was sequenced within a study of control samples from healthy donors and cancer patients. V lost 1 base to trimming and J lost 1 base, with 10 bases between them. The germline CDR1 and CDR2 sequences are LGHDT and YNNKEL (reference sequence). CDR3 length: 15 residues. Generated by immunoSEQ multiplex PCR, the TCRdb table keeps only in-frame clones and is missing some. The table has around 110,000 clones, roughly 93% seen once. This clone was observed once. The source is a man between 25 and 39 years old in good health. The rearrangement links TRBV3-1 (or the pseudogene TRBV3-2) to TRBJ1-1; TRBD1 might be the D (6 bases). What was sequenced was blood. The CDR3 is CASSQGGHWNTEAFF. For the CDR3, the DNA is TGTGCCAGCAGCCAAGGGGGACACTGGAACACTGAAGCTTTCTTT.